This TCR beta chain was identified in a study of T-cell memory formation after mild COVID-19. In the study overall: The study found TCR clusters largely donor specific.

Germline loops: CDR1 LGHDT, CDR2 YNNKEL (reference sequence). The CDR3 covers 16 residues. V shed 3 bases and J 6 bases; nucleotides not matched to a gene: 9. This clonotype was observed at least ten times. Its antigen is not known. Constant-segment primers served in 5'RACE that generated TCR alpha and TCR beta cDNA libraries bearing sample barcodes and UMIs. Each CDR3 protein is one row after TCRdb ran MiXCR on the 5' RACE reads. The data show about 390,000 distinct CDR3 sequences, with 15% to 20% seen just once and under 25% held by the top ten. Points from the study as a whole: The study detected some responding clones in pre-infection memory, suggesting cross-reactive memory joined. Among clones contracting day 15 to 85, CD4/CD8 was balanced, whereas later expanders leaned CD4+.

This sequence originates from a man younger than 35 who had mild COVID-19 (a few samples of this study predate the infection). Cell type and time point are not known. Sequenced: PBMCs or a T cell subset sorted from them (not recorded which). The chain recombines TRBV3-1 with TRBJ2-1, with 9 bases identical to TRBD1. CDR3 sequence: CASSQARDRVANEQFF. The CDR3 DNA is TGTGCCAGCAGCCAGGCCCGGGACAGGGTGGCCAATGAGCAGTTCTTC.